This paragraph reports one T cell receptor (beta chain). Its target is unknown. The CDR3 sequence is 15 residues long. V was cut by 6 bases and J by 1 base, with 15 bases left in between. The germline V gene encodes CDR1 MNHNY and CDR2 SVGAGI (reference sequence). Clones were sequenced by immunoSEQ multiplex PCR, and TCRdb holds only the in-frame ones, with some missing. Here the sample spans 55,000 to 80,000 clones, about four fifths being singletons. The record originates from a study of neoadjuvant anti-PD-1 for oral cavity cancer. Study-wide context: Around day 43, patients without progression received a fourth nivolumab dose before surgery. Whole-study results and caveats: With a few patients per group, TCR findings need larger cohorts. Higher pretreatment blood Treg/Th17 ratios correlated with higher pretreatment blood and lower post-treatment tumor TCRbeta clonality.

The receptor was derived from a person aged 40-85 years with oral cavity squamous cell carcinoma. The sequenced sample was PBMCs, obtained before nivolumab (anti-PD-1) treatment. The V call is TRBV6-6, the J call TRBJ1-1, with TRBD1 as a possible D gene (6 bases). CDR3 loop: CASSRPWGANTEAFF. Here the CDR3 DNA reads TGTGCCAGCAGCCGACCGTGGGGGGCGAACACTGAAGCTTTCTTT.